These 27 T cell receptor beta chains were sequenced from one sample in a study of CD8+CD57+ T cells in acquired aplastic anemia (dated by TCRdb to the late 2010s). The patients picked for sequencing were ones in whom flow cytometry had shown an expansion of CD8+CD57+ cells. The sample was run on an Illumina HiSeq 2000. Genomic DNA was used as template for profiling of TCR beta VDJ combinations and CDR3 sequences. The raw public reads went through TCRdb reprocessing: fastp at Q25, MiXCR clone calling, in-frame beta chains kept. Each entry merges the rows of one CDR3 protein and shows their most common DNA and genes. Present in this sample are some 200,000 distinct CDR3 sequences, around half of which were seen just once. The biggest ten clones account for around 9.7% of the sample. Sequencing was done on a sample of sorted CD4+, CD8+, or CD8+CD57+ T cells (not recorded which) from PBMCs. Every receptor here comes from a human donor with aplastic anemia.

The J gene is TRBJ2-5, the V gene TRBV2; tentative D call: TRBD1 (6 bases). Germline V gives CDR1 SNHLY, CDR2 FYNNEI. The CDR3 consists of 15 residues. The V end lost 4 bases, the J end lost 3 bases, and 15 bases lay between the germline ends. CDR3 in amino acids: CASSVIRTEKETQYF. CDR3 in DNA: TGTGCCAGCAGTGTGATCAGGACAGAAAAAGAGACCCAGTACTTC. Full variable domain (remainder filled in from reference TRBV2 and TRBJ2-5): EPEVTQTPSHQVTQMGQEVILRCVPISNHLYFYWYRQILGQKVEFLVSFYNNEISEKSEIFDDQFSVERPDGSNFTLKIRSTKLEDSAMYFCASSVIRTEKETQYFGPGTRLLVL.

This clonotype has a count of ten or more. The chain links TRBV29-1 to TRBJ1-2; 7 nucleotides line up with TRBD1. J lost 5 bases, V lost 6 bases, and 9 bases had no gene match. The CDR3 has 13 amino acids. Germline loops: CDR1 SQVTM, CDR2 ANQGSEA. CDR3 region: CSVISGGGYGYTF. CDR3 DNA: TGCAGCGTCATCTCAGGGGGAGGATATGGCTACACCTTC.

This clonotype has a handful of counts. This chain uses TRBV6-2 or TRBV6-3 with TRBJ2-3; 11 nucleotides line up with TRBD2. The CDR3 consists of 17 residues. Losses at the gene ends were 2 bases for V and 2 bases for J; bases not matched to a gene: 6. Germline CDR1 MNHEY, CDR2 SVGEGT. CDR3 bases: TGTGCCAGCAGTTACGGCCCTAGCGGGAGGTACACAGATACGCAGTATTTT. This sequence encodes CASSYGPSGRYTDTQYF.

The chain has TRBV4-2 and TRBJ2-4; perhaps TRBD1 as D (5 bases). Germline CDR1 and CDR2: LGHNA and YNFKEQ. The germline V and J ends were trimmed by 4 bases and 6 bases, with 16 bases remaining between them. The CDR3 is made up of 15 amino acids. CDR3 nucleotide sequence: TGTGCCAGCAGCCTTGACAGCCAACCAACAAACATTCAGTACTTC. It yields the protein CASSLDSQPTNIQYF.

This clonotype came up many times. The chain employs TRBV11-2 and TRBJ2-7, with D perhaps matching TRBD1 (6 bases). Germline V lookup: CDR1 SGHAT, CDR2 FQNNGV. Trimming shortened V by 6 bases and J by 3 bases, and 15 bases separated the two germline ends. The CDR3 consists of 14 residues. CDR3 nucleotides: TGTGCCAGCAGAGCAAGGACAGCCGTCTACGAGCAGTACTTC. It encodes CASRARTAVYEQYF.

This clonotype was seen at least ten times. This sequence joins TRBV5-1 and TRBJ2-7; D is ambiguous. The CDR3 totals 13 residues. V was shortened by 3 bases and J by 0 bases, with 7 bases between the two germline ends. Looked up from germline, CDR1 is SGHRS and CDR2 is YFSETQ. The CDR3 DNA sequence: TGCGCCAGCAGCTCCCCGGACTCCTACGAGCAGTACTTC. The encoded protein is CASSSPDSYEQYF.

The CDR3 reads CASSPDITSTDTQYF. The CDR3 nucleotides are TGCGCCAGCAGCCCGGACATCACTAGCACAGATACGCAGTATTTT. The V gene is TRBV5-1, the J gene TRBJ2-3, with D possibly TRBD1 on 5 matching bases. Per the germline V gene, CDR1 is SGHRS and CDR2 is YFSETQ. This CDR3 is built from 15 residues. The V and J ends lost 4 bases and 0 bases respectively, with 12 bases between them. Variable domain in full (rest from reference TRBV5-1 and TRBJ2-3): KAGVTQTPRYLIKTRGQQVTLSCSPISGHRSVSWYQQTPGQGLQFLFEYFSETQRNKGNFPGRFSGRQFSNSRSEMNVSTLELGDSALYLCASSPDITSTDTQYFGPGTRLTVL.

This clonotype was counted many times. The chain employs TRBV19 and TRBJ1-6; D is unclear. In germline, CDR1 is LNHDA, CDR2 SQIVND (reference sequence). This CDR3 spans 14 amino acids. The V end was cut by 3 bases, the J end by 6 bases, with 9 bases between. CDR3 sequence reads: CASSIVSRNSPLHF. The CDR3 coding sequence is TGTGCCAGTAGTATTGTATCCCGTAATTCACCCCTCCACTTT.

The chain combines TRBV6-2 or TRBV6-3 with TRBJ2-1; TRBD2 might be the D (5 bases). Trimming cost V 0 bases and J 10 bases, with 16 bases left between them. The germline gives CDR1 MNHEY, CDR2 SVGEGT. This CDR3 is built from 15 residues. The CDR3, as DNA: TGTGCCAGCAGTTACTCGAAGCGGCCGTCTGGGGAGCAGTTCTTC. It codes for CASSYSKRPSGEQFF.

The chain combines TRBV10-3 with TRBJ1-1; D might be TRBD1 (6 bases). Germline assignment: CDR1 ENHRY and CDR2 SYGVKD. The CDR3 loop spans 12 amino acids. V dropped 11 bases and J dropped 2 bases, with 12 bases sitting between them. CDR3 protein: CAVMTGNTEAFF. The CDR3 DNA sequence: TGTGCCGTGATGACAGGAAACACTGAAGCTTTCTTT.

This clonotype was recorded a few times. The germline gene is not matched at one end of the junction; a read error may be the cause. The rearrangement links TRBV5-5 to TRBJ1-1; D not resolved. Germline CDR1 is SGHKS and CDR2 is YYEKEE (reference sequence). The CDR3 runs 15 residues. The CDR3 sequence: CANSLYTGRETEAFF. The CDR3 coding sequence is TGTGCCAACAGCTTGTATACGGGGAGGGAAACTGAAGCTTTCTTT.

This clonotype was detected many times. The chain has TRBV20-1 and TRBJ2-7; the D is unclear. V was pared by 6 bases and J by 0 bases, with 15 bases between. Germline CDR1 reads DFQATT; CDR2 reads SNEGSKA (reference sequence). The CDR3 has 14 residues. For the CDR3, the DNA is TGCAGTGCACGATCTAGGGTTCGCTCCTACGAGCAGTACTTC. Protein: CSARSRVRSYEQYF.

The chain joins TRBV7-9 to TRBJ1-6; D perhaps matches TRBD1 (5 bases). V was trimmed by 4 bases and J by 10 bases, leaving 17 bases between them. Germline CDR1 SEHNR, CDR2 FQNEAQ (reference sequence). This CDR3 has 15 amino acids. This CDR3 reads CASSSGSGTVSPLHF. The CDR3 DNA sequence: TGTGCCAGCAGCTCAGGCTCCGGGACCGTCTCACCCCTCCACTTT.

This clonotype was seen ten or more times. V usage is TRBV3-1 and J usage is TRBJ2-7; D is perhaps TRBD1 or TRBD2 (5 bases each). The CDR3 covers 15 residues. In germline, CDR1 is LGHDT, CDR2 YNNKEL (reference sequence). V was clipped by 5 bases and J by 3 bases, with 17 bases between them. The CDR3 reads CASSGQGRGIYEQYF. The CDR3 DNA sequence: TGTGCCAGCAGCGGGCAGGGACGTGGTATCTACGAGCAGTACTTC.

The chain links TRBV19 to TRBJ2-1; D call uncertain. The CDR3 has 12 residues. The V end lost 11 bases, the J end lost 3 bases, and 11 bases lay between the germline ends. The germline gives CDR1 LNHDA, CDR2 SQIVND (reference sequence). CDR3: CACFSDYNEQFF. The CDR3 DNA is TGTGCCTGCTTCTCGGACTACAATGAGCAGTTCTTC.

In regard to this clonotype: A much bigger clone sits one base away, suggesting this may be a read error. This chain links TRBV3-1 with TRBJ1-3; no clear D gene. The CDR3 is 14 residues long. Germline CDR1 LGHDT, CDR2 YNNKEL (reference sequence). CDR3 coding DNA: TGTGCCAGCAGCCGAGTACCCTCTGGAAACACCATACATTTT. Residues: CASSRVPSGNTIHF.

The V call is TRBV5-1, the J call TRBJ2-3, with 7 nucleotides matching TRBD1. Germline loops: CDR1 SGHRS, CDR2 YFSETQ. V shed 5 bases, J shed 0 bases, and the junction held 6 bases outside the gene matches. The CDR3 runs 15 residues. This CDR3 is CASRATGVSTDTQYF. The CDR3 DNA follows: TGCGCCAGCAGAGCCACAGGGGTAAGCACAGATACGCAGTATTTT.

This clonotype showed up many times. J is TRBJ1-2 and V is TRBV6-5; TRBD1 is a possible D gene (5 bases). Germline V lookup: CDR1 MNHEY, CDR2 SVGAGI. V lost 2 bases, J lost 2 bases, and 15 bases lay in between. The CDR3 loop spans 16 amino acids. CDR3 residues: CASSYRGARGNYGYTF. CDR3 sequence (DNA): TGTGCCAGCAGTTACAGGGGTGCGAGAGGGAACTATGGCTACACCTTC.

The genes are TRBV12-5 and TRBJ1-5, with 11 bases that match TRBD1. From germline, CDR1 is LGHNT and CDR2 FRNRAP. This CDR3 is 19 amino acids long. With V trimmed by 0 bases and J by 4 bases, 11 bases remained unmatched. In nucleotides, the CDR3 is TGTGCTAGTGGTTTGGTACGTCTGGGACAGGGGGAGGGGAATCAGCCCCAGCATTTT. This gives the protein CASGLVRLGQGEGNQPQHF.

This rearrangement joins TRBV24-1 to TRBJ2-5; D ambiguous. V gave up 2 bases and J gave up 0 bases, with 9 bases separating them. CDR1 is KGHDR, CDR2 SFDVKD, per germline. The CDR3 length is 15 residues. The CDR3 region is CATSDSTVYQETQYF. As DNA, the CDR3 is TGTGCCACCAGTGATTCCACCGTGTACCAAGAGACCCAGTACTTC.

The chain joins TRBV10-3 to TRBJ2-7; no clear D gene. With 5 bases removed from V and 1 base from J, the gap between germline ends came to 15 bases. The germline gives CDR1 ENHRY, CDR2 SYGVKD. This CDR3 comprises 15 residues. The CDR3 bases are TGTGCCATCAGTTCTGATAAAATTAGATCCTACGAGCAGTACTTC. Its protein is CAISSDKIRSYEQYF.

The rearrangement links TRBV5-1 to TRBJ2-7; D is perhaps TRBD2 (6 bases). V dropped 3 bases and J dropped 8 bases, with 9 bases sitting between them. The CDR3 has 11 residues. CDR1 and CDR2 from the germline V gene are SGHRS and YFSETQ. CDR3 nucleotides: TGCGCCAGCAGCTGGGAGGACAAGCAGTACTTC. Translated: CASSWEDKQYF. The variable domain in full, completed from reference TRBV5-1 and TRBJ2-7, reads KAGVTQTPRYLIKTRGQQVTLSCSPISGHRSVSWYQQTPGQGLQFLFEYFSETQRNKGNFPGRFSGRQFSNSRSEMNVSTLELGDSALYLCASSWEDKQYFGPGTRLTVT.

The genes are TRBV15 and TRBJ2-1; 12 bases line up with TRBD2. After removal of 5 bases from V and 6 bases from J, the junction contained 2 bases not matched to a gene. The germline gives CDR1 LNHNV, CDR2 YYDKDF (reference sequence). This CDR3 contains 14 residues. The CDR3 coding sequence is TGTGCCACCAGCCAGGGACTAGCGGGCAATGAGCAGTTCTTC. Translation gives CATSQGLAGNEQFF.

This clonotype was seen repeatedly, ten times or more. The chain joins TRBV18 to TRBJ2-1; 10 bases are shared with TRBD2. The J segment lost 4 bases and the V segment lost 6 bases, leaving 6 bases of the junction unmatched. The CDR3 totals 15 residues. Germline V CDR1 and CDR2: KGHSH, LQKENI. The CDR3 loop reads CASSPEREGYNEQFF. CDR3 bases: TGTGCCAGCTCTCCCGAGCGGGAGGGTTACAATGAGCAGTTCTTC. The full variable domain, with the rest looked up from reference TRBV18 and TRBJ2-1, is NAGVMQNPRHLVRRRGQEARLRCSPMKGHSHVYWYRQLPEEGLKFMVYLQKENIIDESGMPKERFSAEFPKEGPSILRIQQVVRGDSAAYFCASSPEREGYNEQFFGPGTRLTVL.

This clonotype came up a few times. The chain recombines TRBV3-1 with TRBJ2-3; possible D gene TRBD1, 5 bases. The CDR3 is 16 amino acids. Germline CDR1 is LGHDT and CDR2 is YNNKEL (reference sequence). V lost 5 bases and J lost 0, with 15 bases in between. In nucleotides, the CDR3 is TGTGCCAGCAGCTCCTCCAGGGCGGCTAGCACAGATACGCAGTATTTT. Its protein product is CASSSSRAASTDTQYF.

This clonotype has a count of ten or more. CDR3 sequence: CASSYGLAGAGHEQFF. In nucleotides, the CDR3 is TGTGCCAGCAGCTACGGACTAGCGGGAGCGGGGCATGAGCAGTTCTTC. The V and J genes are TRBV7-9 and TRBJ2-1, with 13 bases fitting TRBD2. J lost 8 bases, V lost 4 bases, and 8 bases had no gene match. Germline CDR1 and CDR2: SEHNR and FQNEAQ (reference sequence). This CDR3 region has 16 residues.

This clonotype has a count of ten or more. The V and J genes are TRBV11-2 and TRBJ2-3; 7 positions match TRBD2. V lost 4 bases to trimming and J lost 2 bases; unmatched junction nucleotides: 9. Germline CDR1 and CDR2: SGHAT and FQNNGV. The CDR3 contains 16 residues. The CDR3 protein is CASSSGGGTFTDTQYF. The CDR3 bases are TGTGCCAGCAGCTCCGGGGGAGGGACCTTCACAGATACGCAGTATTTT.